Following are 17 T cell receptor beta chains from one sample sequenced in a study of cytomegalovirus exposure and HLA in healthy donors. The PCR contained 60 Vbeta and 13 Jbeta primers. Profiled with immunoSEQ multiplex PCR; TCRdb holds only in-frame clones, not every one. The sample includes some 90,000 clones, roughly 79% seen only once; the top ten take approximately 0.6%. The specimen sequenced was PBMCs. These receptors came from a man aged 30 to 39 in good health and CMV-seronegative.

This clone has a handful of counts. This sequence joins TRBV7-9 and TRBJ1-1; no definite D call. The V end lost 5 bases, the J end lost 4 bases, and 11 bases lay between the germline ends. CDR3 length equals 13 residues. Germline CDR1 and CDR2: SEHNR and FQNEAQ (reference sequence). CDR3 bases: TGTGCCAGCAGCCTAGGAGGCCCCACTGAAGCTTTCTTT. This translates into CASSLGGPTEAFF.

The chain couples TRBV19 to TRBJ1-4, with D unclear. Looked up from germline, CDR1 is LNHDA and CDR2 is SQIVND (reference sequence). V was shortened by 5 bases and J by 7 bases, with 17 bases between the two germline ends. This CDR3 has 15 amino acids. CDR3 in DNA: TGTGCCAGTAGTTTTTCACTTAAACGGGGTGAAAAACTGTTTTTT. Translation: CASSFSLKRGEKLFF.

This chain links TRBV11-1 with TRBJ2-5; D may be TRBD1 (8 bases). This CDR3 region has 15 residues. V lost 5 bases, J lost 3 bases, and 16 bases lay in between. CDR1 SGHAT and CDR2 FQDESV come from the germline V gene (reference sequence). The CDR3 DNA reads TGTGCCAGCAGCGCAGGGGGCGGGAGTGAAGAGACCCAGTACTTC. Translation: CASSAGGGSEETQYF.

This clone was seen a few times. The chain uses TRBV14 and TRBJ2-5; 9 bases align to TRBD1. The CDR3 has 16 amino acids. Germline V gene lookup returns CDR1 SGHDN and CDR2 FVKESK. The J segment lost 5 bases and the V segment lost 0 bases, leaving 7 bases of the junction unmatched. CDR3 bases: TGTGCCAGCAGCCAAGAGAGAGGGACAGGGAAGGAGACCCAGTACTTC. Translating gives CASSQERGTGKETQYF.

The CDR3 DNA is TGTGCCAGCAGGAGACAGGGAAGTAGCACAGATACGCAGTATTTT. Protein: CASRRQGSSTDTQYF. The J gene is TRBJ2-3, the V gene TRBV5-6; 7 nucleotides align to TRBD1. This CDR3 has 15 amino acids. V was clipped by 5 bases and J by 0 bases; unmatched bases: 6. Germline CDR1 is SGHDT and CDR2 is YYEEEE.

The rearrangement links TRBV7-2 to TRBJ1-6; no reliable D call. This CDR3 contains 15 residues. Looked up from germline, CDR1 is SGHTA and CDR2 is FQGNSA. V lost 2 bases and J 8 bases, leaving 13 bases between the germline ends. The CDR3 DNA reads as TGTGCCAGCAGCTTATATGGGAGTTGGGATTCACCCCTCCACTTT. Encoded protein: CASSLYGSWDSPLHF.

The chain joins TRBV7-9 to TRBJ1-1, with 8 bases matching TRBD1. With V trimmed by 4 bases and J by 4 bases, 2 bases remained unmatched. Germline V lookup: CDR1 SEHNR, CDR2 FQNEAQ (reference sequence). The CDR3 is 13 amino acids. CDR3 DNA: TGTGCCAGCAGCTACGGACAGGGCACTGAAGCTTTCTTT. This sequence encodes CASSYGQGTEAFF.

The chain has TRBV4-3 and TRBJ1-6, with D perhaps matching TRBD1 (5 bases). Trimming cost V 1 base and J 7 bases, with 11 bases left between them. The CDR3 sequence is 15 residues long. The germline gives CDR1 LGHNA, CDR2 YSLEER. The CDR3 DNA follows: TGCGCCAGCAGCCAAGGCGGGACGGCCAATTCACCCCTCCACTTT. Residues: CASSQGGTANSPLHF.

This chain uses TRBV29-1 with TRBJ1-2; D is unresolved. Germline CDR1 SQVTM, CDR2 ANQGSEA. The CDR3 loop spans 13 amino acids. Trimming left V 7 bases short and J 3 bases short, with 15 bases between. The CDR3 coding sequence is TGCAGCGCGACCCGTGGGAGTGACTATGGCTACACCTTC. The encoded protein is CSATRGSDYGYTF.

This chain joins TRBV4-2 and TRBJ2-5, with D maybe TRBD2 (6 bases). V lost 0 bases, J lost 3 bases, and 8 bases lay in between. The germline gives CDR1 LGHNA, CDR2 YNFKEQ. The CDR3 is made up of 14 amino acids. The CDR3 sequence is CASSQDWTKETQYF. The CDR3 coding sequence is TGTGCCAGCAGCCAAGATTGGACTAAAGAGACCCAGTACTTC.

This sequence joins TRBV12-2 and TRBJ2-1; the table gives TRBD1 as D, unverified against the DNA. TRBV12-2 corresponds to a pseudogene. This CDR3 is 15 amino acids long. In nucleotides, the CDR3 is TGTGCAAGTCGCTCCGGACAGGCATCCTACAATGAGCAGTTCTTC. This sequence encodes CASRSGQASYNEQFF.

The rearrangement uses TRBV19 and TRBJ2-1, with D possibly matching TRBD1 (5 bases). Trimming removed 3 bases at V and 0 bases at J, with 9 bases between. The germline V gene encodes CDR1 LNHDA and CDR2 SQIVND (reference sequence). This CDR3 is built from 15 residues. The CDR3 nucleotides are TGTGCCAGTAGTATGGCAGGGATCTCCTACAATGAGCAGTTCTTC. This codes for CASSMAGISYNEQFF. The full variable domain, its missing parts supplied by reference TRBV19 and TRBJ2-1, is DGGITQSPKYLFRKEGQNVTLSCEQNLNHDAMYWYRQDPGQGLRLIYYSQIVNDFQKGDIAEGYSVSREKKESFPLTVTSAQKNPTAFYLCASSMAGISYNEQFFGPGTRLTVL.

The V and J genes are TRBV19 and TRBJ2-5; TRBD1 might be the D (6 bases). Germline V lookup: CDR1 LNHDA, CDR2 SQIVND (reference sequence). This CDR3 is built from 14 residues. Trimming left V 4 bases short and J 3 bases short, with 12 bases between. CDR3 in amino acids: CASSRLGTKETQYF. CDR3 nucleotides: TGTGCCAGTAGTAGGCTAGGGACAAAAGAGACCCAGTACTTC.

The chain carries TRBV29-1 and TRBJ2-1, with 7 bases that match TRBD2. The CDR3 sequence is 15 residues long. V shed 6 bases, J shed 0 bases, and the junction held 8 bases outside the gene matches. Germline CDR1 is SQVTM and CDR2 is ANQGSEA. The CDR3 here is CSVSGGPSSYNEQFF. The CDR3, as DNA: TGCAGCGTCTCGGGAGGCCCGAGCTCCTACAATGAGCAGTTCTTC.

The chain carries TRBV18 and TRBJ1-5, with 7 bases lining up with TRBD1. Per the germline V gene, CDR1 is KGHSH and CDR2 is LQKENI. This CDR3 is 15 amino acids long. With V trimmed by 6 bases and J by 2 bases, 7 bases remained unmatched. In DNA, the CDR3 is TGTGCCAGCTCGCGGCAGGGGGTAGGCAATCAGCCCCAGCATTTT. Amino acid sequence: CASSRQGVGNQPQHF. Complete variable domain (other parts from reference TRBV18 and TRBJ1-5): NAGVMQNPRHLVRRRGQEARLRCSPMKGHSHVYWYRQLPEEGLKFMVYLQKENIIDESGMPKERFSAEFPKEGPSILRIQQVVRGDSAAYFCASSRQGVGNQPQHFGDGTRLSIL.

J is TRBJ1-5 and V is TRBV5-8, with D perhaps TRBD1 (5 bases). The length of the CDR3 is 17 residues. In germline, CDR1 is SGHTS, CDR2 YDEGEE. Trimming cost V 2 bases and J 7 bases, with 22 bases left between them. The CDR3 DNA is TGTGCCAGCAGCTTATTACAAGGGGCAGGCCCCCACCAGCCCCAGCATTTT. Its translation is CASSLLQGAGPHQPQHF.

The table lists this clone with a few counts. The rearrangement uses TRBV6-5 and TRBJ1-1; TRBD1 agrees at 8 bases. The CDR3 is made up of 15 amino acids. The germline CDR1 and CDR2 sequences are MNHEY and SVGAGI. Trimming removed 4 bases from V and 5 bases from J; junction bases left unmatched: 9. The CDR3: CASSWTGTGSTEAFF. The CDR3 coding sequence is TGTGCCAGCAGTTGGACCGGGACAGGAAGTACTGAAGCTTTCTTT.